These 20 T cell receptor beta chains came from one sample sequenced in a study of T cell clonality in common variable immunodeficiency (dated by TCRdb to the mid-2010s). The library came from the immunoSEQ multiplex PCR assay. TCRdb took over this immuneACCESS table, retaining in-frame rearrangements with V and J assigned. Such tables are incomplete; in checked studies, under half of the missing clones stem from an unresolved V gene, and the remainder is unexplained. This sample is represented by around 50,000 clones, with no singletons among them. The ten top clones hold 4.5% to 5.5% of the sample. Input material: peripheral blood mononuclear cells. These receptor sequences come from a person between 18 and 75 years old in good health.

This clone was observed at least ten times. The read terminates 3 residues ahead of where the CDR3 ends, so the germline J gene completes it. The genes are TRBV20-1 and TRBJ2-1; 9 bases are a match to TRBD2. The V segment lost 1 base and the J segment 4 bases; nucleotides outside the gene matches: 8. The V gene's germline CDR1 is DFQATT and CDR2 SNEGSKA (reference sequence). This CDR3 contains 16 residues. This CDR3 is CSARAPRLAEYNEQFF. CDR3 DNA, as far as it was read: TGCAGTGCTAGAGCCCCAAGACTAGCGGAGTACAATGAG.

The sample holds many counts of this clone. The read ends 3 residues early relative to the CDR3; the germline J gene fills the gap. The rearrangement links TRBV6-1 to TRBJ2-5; a possible D gene is TRBD2 (6 bases). Trimming removed 4 bases at V and 5 bases at J, with 17 bases between. This CDR3 comprises 15 residues. The germline V gene has CDR1 MNHNS and CDR2 SASEGT. The CDR3 sequence is CASSGPSGDRETQYF. Incomplete CDR3 DNA: TGTGCCAGCAGTGGACCTTCGGGGGATAGGGAGACC.

The sample holds many counts of this clone. Read coverage stops 3 residues before the CDR3 terminus; the germline J gene supplies the remainder. This chain links TRBV5-1 with TRBJ1-3, with a weak D call TRBD1 (5 bases). V gave up 4 bases and J gave up 3 bases, with 14 bases separating them. The CDR3 has 15 amino acids. CDR1 and CDR2 (germline): SGHRS, YFSETQ. CDR3 sequence reads: CASSPHGGNGNTIYF. The sequenced CDR3 bases are TGCGCCAGCAGCCCTCATGGGGGGAATGGAAACACC. The complete variable domain, with remaining parts taken from reference TRBV5-1 and TRBJ1-3, reads KAGVTQTPRYLIKTRGQQVTLSCSPISGHRSVSWYQQTPGQGLQFLFEYFSETQRNKGNFPGRFSGRQFSNSRSEMNVSTLELGDSALYLCASSPHGGNGNTIYFGEGSWLTVV.

This clone was seen repeatedly, ten times or more. The read terminates 3 residues before the CDR3 end, so the remaining end is supplied by the germline J gene. This sequence joins TRBV5-1 and TRBJ1-2; TRBD1 might be the D (5 bases). The CDR3 has 16 residues. CDR1 and CDR2 from the germline V gene are SGHRS and YFSETQ. V lost 0 bases, J lost 0 bases, and 12 bases lay in between. The CDR3 sequence: CASSLVGGLANYGYTF. The CDR3 bases that were read are TGCGCCAGCAGCTTGGTGGGGGGGTTGGCTAACTATGGC. Looking up the rest from reference TRBV5-1 and TRBJ1-2 gives the full variable domain: KAGVTQTPRYLIKTRGQQVTLSCSPISGHRSVSWYQQTPGQGLQFLFEYFSETQRNKGNFPGRFSGRQFSNSRSEMNVSTLELGDSALYLCASSLVGGLANYGYTFGSGTRLTVV.

This clone was seen repeatedly, ten times or more. The read ends 3 residues early relative to the CDR3; the germline J gene fills the gap. The chain couples TRBV11-2 to TRBJ1-4; 7 bases are shared with TRBD1. J lost 7 bases, V lost 5 bases, and 10 bases had no gene match. Germline values: CDR1 SGHAT, CDR2 FQNNGV. CDR3 size: 15 residues. The CDR3 bases that were read are TGTGCCAGCAGCACGGGACAGCCGCCAGGTGAAAAA. Its translation is CASSTGQPPGEK. The entire CDR3 sequence reads CASSTGQPPGEKLFF.

This clone was observed a handful of times. The CDR3 end lies 3 residues beyond the end of the read and is filled in from the germline J gene. The V and J genes are TRBV7-6 and TRBJ1-3; 8 nucleotides match TRBD1. CDR1 is SGHVS, CDR2 FNYEAQ, per germline. The junction had 6 bases not matched to a gene; V was cut back by 2 bases and J by 9 bases. The CDR3 extends over 14 amino acids. The CDR3 region is CASSLSGQVGTIYF. The sequenced part of the CDR3 DNA is TGTGCCAGCAGCTTATCGGGACAGGTGGGCACC.

This clone was counted many times. The CDR3 goes on 3 residues after the read ends, and that part is filled in from the germline J gene. V and J are TRBV28 and TRBJ2-5, with TRBD1 matching over 7 bases. Trimming at V came to 2 bases and at J to 2 bases, leaving 8 bases not matched to a gene. The CDR3 length is 16 residues. Germline CDR1 MDHEN, CDR2 SYDVKM. The CDR3 DNA, read in part, is TGTGCCAGCAGTTTAACAGGGGCCGTCCTACAAGAGACC. Encoded protein: CASSLTGAVLQET. The full CDR3 protein is CASSLTGAVLQETQYF.

This clone occurred many times. The CDR3 goes on 3 residues after the read ends, and that part is filled in from the germline J gene. V usage is TRBV6-4 and J usage is TRBJ2-1; 8 positions match TRBD2. V trimming: 5 bases; J trimming: 7 bases; junction bases outside the gene matches: 10. The CDR3 is 15 residues long. The V gene's germline CDR1 is MRHNA and CDR2 SNTAGT. The CDR3 loop reads CASSFTSGGGNEQFF. The DNA read from the CDR3 is TGTGCCAGCAGTTTTACTAGCGGAGGGGGAAATGAG.

In the case of this clone: The read terminates 3 residues before the CDR3 end, so the remaining end is supplied by the germline J gene. The gene calls are TRBV20-1 and TRBJ1-2; D uncertain. The CDR3 is made up of 14 amino acids. Per germline, CDR1 DFQATT and CDR2 SNEGSKA (reference sequence). Partial CDR3 DNA: TGCAGTGCTAACCGCCCTGTTCGGGGAAGCGGC. This encodes CSANRPVRGSG. The CDR3 in full is CSANRPVRGSGYTF.

Ten or more counts support this clone. With the read ending 3 residues before the CDR3 end, the germline J gene is used to fill in that end. The J gene is TRBJ1-5, the V gene TRBV20-1, with TRBD1 as a possible D gene (6 bases). CDR1 and CDR2 (germline): DFQATT, SNEGSKA (reference sequence). V lost 5 bases and J lost 4, with 15 bases in between. The CDR3 runs to 14 residues. The part of the CDR3 DNA that was read is TGCAGTGCTTCGAACCGACAGGATAATCAGCCC. This translates into CSASNRQDNQP. The CDR3 in full is CSASNRQDNQPQHF.

This clone was seen many times. The CDR3 extends 3 residues past the end of the read, so its final part is completed from the germline J gene. The V call is TRBV7-8, the J call TRBJ2-2; 7 bases align to TRBD2. Germline-derived CDR1 and CDR2 are SGHVS and FQNEAQ. The CDR3 has 17 residues. The V segment lost 2 bases and the J segment 0 bases; nucleotides outside the gene matches: 6. The part of the CDR3 DNA that was read is TGTGCCAGCAGCTTAAGTCAGAGCGGGACGAACACCGGGGAG. Protein sequence: CASSLSQSGTNTGE. The whole CDR3 reads CASSLSQSGTNTGELFF.

This clone was counted ten times or more. The CDR3 end falls 3 residues outside the read, so it is completed with the germline J gene. J is TRBJ2-2 and V is TRBV27, with 10 bases aligning to TRBD2. The V gene's germline CDR1 is MNHEY and CDR2 SMNVEV (reference sequence). The CDR3 sequence is 19 residues long. V dropped 2 bases and J dropped 0; count of bases not matched to a gene: 9. CDR3: CASSLTPSLAGTNTGELFF. The CDR3 bases that were read are TGTGCCAGCAGTTTAACCCCCTCACTAGCGGGAACGAACACCGGGGAG.

In its sample, this clone was seen many times. The CDR3 end falls 3 residues outside the read, so it is completed with the germline J gene. V and J are TRBV5-1 and TRBJ2-1, with D unclear. The V gene's germline CDR1 is SGHRS and CDR2 YFSETQ. The germline V and J ends were trimmed by 4 bases and 8 bases, with 7 bases remaining between them. The length of the CDR3 is 11 residues. The CDR3 DNA, read in part, is TGCGCCAGCAGCGAAAGGGATGAG. Translated, it gives CASSERDE. The entire CDR3 sequence reads CASSERDEQFF.

This clone was seen at least ten times. The read ends 3 residues before the CDR3 terminus; that terminus is restored from the germline J gene. The rearrangement uses TRBV5-1 and TRBJ1-2; TRBD1 matches at 10 bases. This CDR3 has 15 amino acids. Germline lookup yields CDR1 SGHRS and CDR2 YFSETQ. The trim removed 4 bases at V and 5 bases at J, leaving 8 bases unmatched. Incomplete CDR3 DNA: TGCGCCAGCAGCCAAAGACAGGGGGCGCCATATGGC. This gives the protein CASSQRQGAPYG. The CDR3 in its entirety is CASSQRQGAPYGYTF.

This clone was picked up many times. The DNA ends 3 residues before the CDR3 does, and the rest of the CDR3 is filled in from the germline J gene. This chain uses TRBV20-1 with TRBJ2-2; TRBD1 might be the D (5 bases). Trimming shortened V by 1 base and J by 7 bases, and 13 bases separated the two germline ends. The CDR3 is 14 residues long. Germline CDR1 reads DFQATT; CDR2 reads SNEGSKA (reference sequence). Here the CDR3 reads CSARVRVSGGELFF. The covered CDR3 bases are TGCAGTGCTAGAGTCAGGGTATCGGGCGGGGAG.

This clone was seen ten or more times. The CDR3 extends 3 residues past the end of the read, so its final part is completed from the germline J gene. The gene calls are TRBV7-2 and TRBJ2-1, with a possible D match to TRBD2 (5 bases). The ends were cut back, 6 bases at V and 5 bases at J, with 17 bases in the middle. Germline assignment: CDR1 SGHTA and CDR2 FQGNSA. The CDR3 consists of 15 residues. The CDR3 bases that were read are TGTGCCAGCAGTGCCTTTTCGGACGGGGACAATGAG. Amino acid sequence: CASSAFSDGDNE. The whole CDR3 region reads CASSAFSDGDNEQFF.

This clone was seen many times. The read halts 3 residues ahead of the CDR3 end, with the missing end drawn from the germline J gene. The J gene is TRBJ1-1, the V gene TRBV10-1; TRBD1 might be the D (5 bases). This CDR3 contains 13 residues. Germline V gene sequence: CDR1 WNHNN, CDR2 SYGVQD (reference sequence). Trimming removed 9 bases at V and 5 bases at J, with 16 bases between. The part of the CDR3 DNA that was read is TGCGCCAGTAGAAGGGAAGGGGATACTGAA. As protein: CASRREGDTE. The full CDR3 protein reads CASRREGDTEAFF.

This clone has ten or more counts. The CDR3 goes on 3 residues after the read ends, and that part is filled in from the germline J gene. The chain uses TRBV20-1 and TRBJ2-3; no clear D gene. Germline CDR1 reads DFQATT; CDR2 reads SNEGSKA (reference sequence). The V and J ends lost 6 bases and 0 bases respectively, with 16 bases between them. The CDR3 totals 15 residues. The CDR3 region is CSAHHPGGSTDTQYF. Incomplete CDR3 DNA: TGCAGTGCCCACCACCCTGGCGGAAGCACAGATACG.

This clone was seen a few times. The read terminates 3 residues before the CDR3 end, so the remaining end is supplied by the germline J gene. This chain links TRBV10-2 with TRBJ1-1; D remains unclear. Looked up from germline, CDR1 is WSHSY and CDR2 is SAAADI. Trimming took 3 bases from V and 1 from J, leaving 6 bases between them. The CDR3 is made up of 13 amino acids. The chain's CDR3 is CASSERENTEAFF. The part of the CDR3 DNA that was read is TGCGCCAGCAGTGAACGCGAGAACACTGAA.

This clone was seen many times. The read terminates 3 residues before the CDR3 end, so the remaining end is supplied by the germline J gene. The sample carries other DNA sequences with the same CDR3. The chain uses TRBV19 and TRBJ1-3, with 7 bases identical to TRBD1. Germline-derived CDR1 and CDR2 are LNHDA and SQIVND (reference sequence). The CDR3 sequence is 16 residues long. The junction had 5 bases not matched to a gene; V was cut back by 3 bases and J by 0 bases. The chain's CDR3 is CASSMAGQISGNTIYF. CDR3 DNA, as far as it was read: TGTGCCAGTAGTATGGCGGGACAGATCTCTGGAAACACC.